Sequencing of this T cell receptor (beta chain) was carried out in a study of post-analysis software for immune sequencing data. Looking at the study overall: Relapsing-remitting, secondary progressive and progressive-relapsing multiple sclerosis were all included among the disease courses.

This clonotype was counted a few times. The antigen is unknown. cDNA libraries of TCR beta carried unique molecular identifiers. TCRdb recomputed calls from the PCR reads with MiXCR, one row per CDR3 protein. This table holds approximately 360,000 distinct CDR3 sequences, around 37% found once. Germline loops: CDR1 SGHRS, CDR2 YFSETQ. V was shortened by 4 bases and J by 1 base, with 8 bases between the two germline ends. The CDR3 totals 13 residues. Findings and limits, study-wide: TRBV segments more frequent in patients than in controls numbered five and included TRBV5-6, TRBV5-1 and TRBV20-1. Clustering by F measure revealed strong co-clustering among samples prepared together in one batch.

Sample: blood. The genes are TRBV5-1 and TRBJ1-1; TRBD1 might be the D (5 bases). The TCR comes from a girl aged 10-17 years with multiple sclerosis. For the CDR3, the DNA is TGCGCCAGCAGCCCGGGGCCGAACACTGAAGCTTTCTTT. Translation gives CASSPGPNTEAFF.